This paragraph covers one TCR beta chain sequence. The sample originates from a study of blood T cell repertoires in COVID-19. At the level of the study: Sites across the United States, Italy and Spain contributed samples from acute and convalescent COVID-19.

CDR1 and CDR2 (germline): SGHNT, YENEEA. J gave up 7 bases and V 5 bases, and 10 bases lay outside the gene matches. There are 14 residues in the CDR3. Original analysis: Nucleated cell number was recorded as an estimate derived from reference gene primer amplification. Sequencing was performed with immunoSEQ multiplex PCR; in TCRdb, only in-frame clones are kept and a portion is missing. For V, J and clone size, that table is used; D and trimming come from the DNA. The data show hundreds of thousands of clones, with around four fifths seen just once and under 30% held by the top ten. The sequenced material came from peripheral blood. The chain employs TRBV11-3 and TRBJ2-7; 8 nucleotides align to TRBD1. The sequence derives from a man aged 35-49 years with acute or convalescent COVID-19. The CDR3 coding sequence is TGTGCCAGCAGCCCGCGACAGGGGTCTGGAGAGCAGTACTTC. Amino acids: CASSPRQGSGEQYF.